The 28 T cell receptor beta chains listed next were all sequenced from one sample in a study of T cell responses to AZD1222 COVID-19 vaccine. TCRdb keeps only in-frame clones here, not all; method: immunoSEQ multiplex PCR. Of about 76,000 clones in the sample, roughly 88% were seen once. Sequenced here: peripheral blood, sampled on day 0 of AZD1222 vaccination. These receptors were taken from an adult in good health.

The chain recombines TRBV19 with TRBJ2-7, with TRBD1 matching 8 bases. The junction had 5 bases not matched to a gene; V was cut back by 4 bases and J by 0 bases. CDR1 and CDR2 (germline): LNHDA, SQIVND (reference sequence). CDR3 length equals 15 residues. The CDR3 region is CASSRRTGPSYEQYF. CDR3 in DNA: TGTGCCAGTAGTAGGAGGACAGGGCCCTCCTACGAGCAGTACTTC.

As DNA, the CDR3 is TGTGCCAGCAGCTTGACCGCCCAGATTAGCAATCAGCCCCAGCATTTT. Protein: CASSLTAQISNQPQHF. The chain is built from TRBV5-5 and TRBJ1-5; no firm D call. This CDR3 spans 16 amino acids. V lost 1 base, J lost 0 bases, and 11 bases lay in between. Germline V CDR1 and CDR2: SGHKS, YYEKEE (reference sequence). The variable domain in full, with the rest retrieved from reference TRBV5-5 and TRBJ1-5, is DAGVTQSPTHLIKTRGQQVTLRCSPISGHKSVSWYQQVLGQGPQFIFQYYEKEERGRGNFPDRFSARQFPNYSSELNVNALLLGDSALYLCASSLTAQISNQPQHFGDGTRLSIL.

J is TRBJ2-7 and V is TRBV5-6; no firm D call. From germline, CDR1 is SGHDT and CDR2 YYEEEE. Trimming shortened V by 1 base and J by 0 bases, and 8 bases separated the two germline ends. The CDR3 length is 14 residues. CDR3: CASSLKIRSYEQYF. The DNA of the CDR3 is TGTGCCAGCAGCTTGAAGATTCGCTCCTACGAGCAGTACTTC.

Concerning this clone: This may be a read error: a much more frequent sequence differs by one nucleotide. The chain uses TRBV5-5 and TRBJ2-3, with 7 bases fitting TRBD2. This CDR3 comprises 16 residues. V was pared by 2 bases and J by 5 bases, with 11 bases of the junction left unmatched. Germline values: CDR1 SGHKS, CDR2 YYEKEE (reference sequence). The CDR3 bases are TGTGCCAGCAGCTTATGGGGGGGACTAACGGGAGATACGCAGTATTTT. Protein product: CASSLWGGLTGDTQYF.

This chain connects TRBV5-5 to TRBJ2-2; D is possibly TRBD2 (5 bases). Germline V lookup: CDR1 SGHKS, CDR2 YYEKEE (reference sequence). V lost 2 bases, J lost 2 bases, and 13 bases lay in between. The CDR3 spans 16 residues. In DNA form, the CDR3 reads TGTGCCAGCAGCTTCGAGGCTAGCAGAAACACCGGGGAGCTGTTTTTT. It specifies CASSFEASRNTGELFF. The full variable domain, its missing parts supplied by reference TRBV5-5 and TRBJ2-2, is DAGVTQSPTHLIKTRGQQVTLRCSPISGHKSVSWYQQVLGQGPQFIFQYYEKEERGRGNFPDRFSARQFPNYSSELNVNALLLGDSALYLCASSFEASRNTGELFFGEGSRLTVL.

On this clone: Compared with germline, one end of the junction differs, possibly owing to a read error. This chain joins TRBV7-7 and TRBJ2-1; the D call may be TRBD1 or TRBD2 (6 bases each). Germline CDR1 SSHAT, CDR2 FNYEAQ (reference sequence). This CDR3 spans 15 amino acids. In DNA, the CDR3 is TGTGCTAGCAGCTTAGAGGGGGGCTCCTACAATGAGCAGTTCTTC. Its translation is CASSLEGGSYNEQFF.

On this clone itself: Other DNA sequences within the sample encode an identical CDR3. The chain is built from TRBV2 and TRBJ2-3, with 11 positions matching TRBD2. The CDR3 covers 14 residues. V dropped 6 bases and J dropped 6; count of bases not matched to a gene: 5. Germline loops: CDR1 SNHLY, CDR2 FYNNEI. The CDR3 loop reads CASSRLAGTDTQYF. The CDR3 bases are TGTGCCAGCAGCCGACTAGCGGGGACGGATACGCAGTATTTT.

The J gene is TRBJ2-3, the V gene TRBV25-1; 7 positions match TRBD1. The CDR3 length is 14 residues. Germline values: CDR1 MGHDK, CDR2 SYGVNS. With 4 bases clipped from V and 3 bases from J, the junction kept 4 bases outside the gene matches. The CDR3, as DNA: TGTGCCAGCAGTGCTAGACAGGGTACAGATACGCAGTATTTT. This codes for CASSARQGTDTQYF. Together with reference TRBV25-1 and TRBJ2-3, the CDR3 gives the full variable domain: EADIYQTPRYLVIGTGKKITLECSQTMGHDKMYWYQQDPGMELHLIHYSYGVNSTEKGDLSSESTVSRIRTEHFPLTLESARPSHTSQYLCASSARQGTDTQYFGPGTRLTVL.

The chain recombines TRBV9 with TRBJ2-2; 11 bases map to TRBD2. V gave up 3 bases and J gave up 5 bases; unmatched junction bases: 6. This CDR3 contains 16 residues. The germline gives CDR1 SGDLS, CDR2 YYNGEE. Here the CDR3 DNA reads TGTGCCAGCAGCGGTAGCGGGGGGGCTTCAACCGGGGAGCTGTTTTTT. Translation: CASSGSGGASTGELFF. The entire variable domain, with the rest obtained from reference TRBV9 and TRBJ2-2, is as follows: DSGVTQTPKHLITATGQRVTLRCSPRSGDLSVYWYQQSLDQGLQFLIQYYNGEERAKGNILERFSAQQFPDLHSELNLSSLELGDSALYFCASSGSGGASTGELFFGEGSRLTVL.

This clone was detected only a few times. This sequence joins TRBV28 and TRBJ1-5; D ambiguous. The CDR3 totals 14 residues. Trimming took 7 bases from V and 7 from J, leaving 17 bases between them. Germline V CDR1 and CDR2: MDHEN, SYDVKM. CDR3 bases: TGTGCCAGCATCCCGCCCGGGCGTGAGCAGCCCCAGCATTTT. Translating it yields CASIPPGREQPQHF.

This clone was seen only once. J is TRBJ2-7 and V is TRBV5-1; no reliable D call. Between the trimmed V and J ends, which lost 4 bases and 2 bases, there was a span of 13 bases. The CDR3 totals 14 residues. CDR1 and CDR2 (germline): SGHRS, YFSETQ. The CDR3 DNA follows: TGCGCCAGCAGCCGTGACACGGGTGCCTACGAGCAGTACTTC. The encoded protein is CASSRDTGAYEQYF.

J is TRBJ2-1 and V is TRBV5-1; TRBD2 aligns across 15 bases. The germline gives CDR1 SGHRS, CDR2 YFSETQ. V gave up 4 bases and J gave up 6 bases; unmatched junction bases: 8. The CDR3 covers 17 residues. The CDR3 is CASSKGLAGGRVNEQFF. In nucleotides, the CDR3 is TGCGCCAGCAGCAAAGGACTAGCGGGGGGGCGAGTCAATGAGCAGTTCTTC.

The chain is built from TRBV14 and TRBJ1-6, with D uncertain. Germline V gene data show CDR1 as SGHDN and CDR2 as FVKESK. This CDR3 has 15 residues. V dropped 4 bases and J dropped 5 bases, with 12 bases sitting between them. CDR3 in DNA: TGTGCCAGCAGCCCGCCGGGCAGAAATAATTCACCCCTCCACTTT. Protein sequence: CASSPPGRNNSPLHF.

The chain recombines TRBV28 with TRBJ2-5, with TRBD2 identical over 7 bases. The CDR3 sequence is 17 residues long. The V and J ends lost 3 bases and 3 bases, in that order; junction bases with no gene match: 13. Germline V gene sequence: CDR1 MDHEN, CDR2 SYDVKM. The CDR3 coding sequence is TGTGCCAGCAGTTTGGATTTTGGTCCTAGCGGCGAAGAGACCCAGTACTTC. This encodes CASSLDFGPSGEETQYF.

This chain links TRBV7-9 with TRBJ2-1; perhaps TRBD1 as D (6 bases). The CDR3 runs 15 residues. Trimming took off 3 bases at V and 8 bases at J, with 17 bases between the two ends. In germline, CDR1 is SEHNR, CDR2 FQNEAQ (reference sequence). CDR3 DNA sequence: TGTGCCAGCAGCTTTATGGGGGCCGGTGGGGATGAGCAGTTCTTC. It is translated as CASSFMGAGGDEQFF.

The gene calls are TRBV20-1 and TRBJ2-1; D might be TRBD1 (5 bases). The CDR3 is 13 amino acids. Germline CDR1 DFQATT, CDR2 SNEGSKA (reference sequence). V was clipped by 3 bases and J by 5 bases, with 11 bases between them. CDR3 coding DNA: TGCAGTGCTAGTACGACAGCTAACAATGAGCAGTTCTTC. It encodes CSASTTANNEQFF.

The rearrangement uses TRBV19 and TRBJ1-5, with a tentative D call TRBD1 (6 bases). Germline V CDR1 and CDR2: LNHDA, SQIVND (reference sequence). The germline V and J ends were trimmed by 8 bases and 3 bases, with 11 bases remaining between them. The CDR3 runs 13 residues. This chain's CDR3 is CASSTGHNQPQHF. For the CDR3, the DNA is TGTGCCAGTTCGACAGGACACAATCAGCCCCAGCATTTT.

CDR3 bases: TGTGCCAGCAGCGAAACCGGGGGGGTTGGTTCCTACGAGCAGTACGTC. Residues: CASSETGGVGSYEQYV. The V call is TRBV6-1, the J call TRBJ2-7, with 8 bases fitting TRBD2. Germline V lookup: CDR1 MNHNS, CDR2 SASEGT. The CDR3 consists of 16 residues. V gave up 6 bases and J gave up 1 base; unmatched junction bases: 11.

The V and J genes are TRBV19 and TRBJ2-7, with unresolved D. The CDR3 covers 13 residues. Trimming stripped 3 bases from V and 6 bases from J, with 12 bases between. Per germline, CDR1 LNHDA and CDR2 SQIVND (reference sequence). CDR3 residues: CASSIPYSGEQYF. CDR3 sequence (DNA): TGTGCCAGTAGTATCCCTTACAGTGGCGAGCAGTACTTC.

Written as DNA, the CDR3 is TGCGCCAGCAGCAAGGGGGACTTTTTCGCCGCCTACGAGCAGTACTTC. Amino acids: CASSKGDFFAAYEQYF. The chain carries TRBV5-1 and TRBJ2-7; D tentatively reads TRBD1 or TRBD2 (6 bases each). The CDR3 extends over 16 amino acids. V lost 4 bases and J 2 bases, leaving 19 bases between the germline ends. Germline V gene sequence: CDR1 SGHRS, CDR2 YFSETQ.

This clone was seen a few times. This rearrangement joins TRBV19 to TRBJ2-3; D possibly uses TRBD1 or TRBD2 (5 bases each). The CDR3 runs to 15 residues. Trimming pared 5 bases from V and 2 bases from J, leaving 14 bases between. Looked up from germline, CDR1 is LNHDA and CDR2 is SQIVND (reference sequence). The CDR3 DNA reads TGTGCCAGTAGTCCAAGAGAGGGACCCACAGATACGCAGTATTTT. Amino acids: CASSPREGPTDTQYF.

This chain links TRBV29-1 with TRBJ1-1, with D unresolved. Trimming took off 2 bases at V and 3 bases at J, with 10 bases between the two ends. Germline V gene sequence: CDR1 SQVTM, CDR2 ANQGSEA. There are 13 residues in the CDR3. The CDR3 sequence: CSVERGQDTEAFF. CDR3 DNA: TGCAGCGTTGAAAGAGGTCAGGACACTGAAGCTTTCTTT.

This chain connects TRBV4-1 to TRBJ1-1, with D possibly TRBD1 on 5 matching bases. This CDR3 has 15 amino acids. Per germline, CDR1 MGHRA and CDR2 YSYEKL. The germline V and J ends were trimmed by 6 bases and 2 bases, with 16 bases remaining between them. CDR3 in amino acids: CASSQGGRENTEAFF. In DNA, the CDR3 is TGCGCCAGCAGTCAGGGCGGGAGGGAAAACACTGAAGCTTTCTTT.

The chain has TRBV6-5 and TRBJ2-7; the D gene could be TRBD1 or TRBD2 (6 bases each). The ends were cut back, 7 bases at V and 2 bases at J, with 12 bases in the middle. This CDR3 contains 13 residues. Germline CDR1 MNHEY, CDR2 SVGAGI. DNA for the CDR3: TGTGCCAGCAATTCGGGGGCCCCCTACGAGCAGTACGTC. It specifies CASNSGAPYEQYV.

This rearrangement joins TRBV28 to TRBJ1-1; unclear D gene. Germline CDR1 reads MDHEN; CDR2 reads SYDVKM. The CDR3 contains 13 residues. V was pared by 7 bases and J by 0 bases, with 9 bases between. The CDR3 loop is CASTNGLNTEAFF. DNA for the CDR3: TGTGCCAGCACGAACGGGCTGAACACTGAAGCTTTCTTT. Full variable domain (missing parts from reference TRBV28 and TRBJ1-1): DVKVTQSSRYLVKRTGEKVFLECVQDMDHENMFWYRQDPGLGLRLIYFSYDVKMKEKGDIPEGYSVSREKKERFSLILESASTNQTSMYLCASTNGLNTEAFFGQGTRLTVV.

The chain uses TRBV3-1 (or the pseudogene TRBV3-2) and TRBJ2-7; 7 bases fit TRBD2. CDR3 length: 14 amino acids. V lost 5 bases, J lost 7 bases, and 11 bases stayed unmatched. Per germline, CDR1 LGHDT and CDR2 YNNKEL (reference sequence). The CDR3 loop reads CASSYGLEGGEQYF. The CDR3 DNA follows: TGTGCCAGCAGCTACGGACTAGAAGGAGGGGAGCAGTACTTC.

This clone was seen once. Here the CDR3 reads CAISDRTGGLGSAKNIQYF. As DNA, the CDR3 is TGTGCCATCAGTGATCGGACAGGGGGCCTGGGGTCCGCAAAAAACATTCAGTACTTC. V is TRBV10-3 and J is TRBJ2-4, with 11 bases fitting TRBD1. Germline V lookup: CDR1 ENHRY, CDR2 SYGVKD. Losses at the gene ends were 3 bases for V and 4 bases for J; bases not matched to a gene: 14. This CDR3 region has 19 residues.

The chain joins TRBV11-2 to TRBJ1-1; D possibly corresponds to TRBD1 (5 bases). Germline loops: CDR1 SGHAT, CDR2 FQNNGV. Deletions cut 0 bases from V and 7 bases from J, with 12 bases between. There are 14 residues in the CDR3. This chain's CDR3 is CASSLEWATDEAFF. The CDR3 nucleotides read TGTGCCAGCAGCTTAGAATGGGCGACAGATGAAGCTTTCTTT.